This TCR beta chain was sequenced in a study of blood T cell dynamics during melanoma immunotherapy (dated by TCRdb to about 2020). Some background on the complete study: All patients had metastatic melanoma and were given first-line pembrolizumab or nivolumab plus ipilimumab as standard of care in the United Kingdom. Peripheral T cell receptor repertoires of metastatic melanoma patients were profiled before and after one cycle of checkpoint inhibitor therapy to find early correlates of response. A training cohort was formed from consecutive patients, and a further independent group of patients from the same centre was pooled into an external validation set. Results and caveats for the whole study, not just this receptor: Unlike progressors, patients who went on to achieve disease control showed a bifurcated reorganization of the PBMC repertoire at W3, with either increased clonality or increased diversity. The relatively small sample size was acknowledged as a potential limitation on generalization of the results. The study was unable to establish whether the T cell clones driving the repertoire changes were melanoma-specific or instead reflected general immune activation.

Every bulk PBMC sample had a fixed 350 ng of DNA loaded. TCR beta CDR3 sequences were amplified from genomic DNA using the immunoSEQ TCRb Assay kit according to manufacturer instructions. The KAPA Library Quantification Kit for Illumina platforms was used to quantify the pooled libraries by qPCR. Pooled libraries were clustered at roughly 0.55-1.1 pM and sequenced on an Illumina NextSeq 500. The authors processed their data as follows. The TCR data were analyzed using immunoSEQ ANALYZER and the R LymphoSeq package. A rearrangement efficiency score was calculated as productive divided by the sum of productive and non-productive CDR3 sequences. Clonality was assessed using the Gini coefficient and diversity using the Renyi index at alpha=1, with pairwise comparisons between timepoints within each patient. Clonal relatedness used an edit distance of 3, and repertoire similarity used the Bhattacharyya coefficient, both computed in LymphoSeq. To classify response, a linear discriminant analysis based on week-3 changes in clonality and diversity was built with the R MASS and caret packages. Drawn from immuneACCESS, this table holds only the in-frame rearrangements with V and J called that TCRdb kept. Clones are partly lost; checked studies trace under half to an unresolved V gene and leave the rest unexplained. The V and J calls and clone size are taken from that table; D and trimming were inferred from the DNA. The table for this sample lists around 20,000 clones; about 85% of them were counted only once. The top ten clones comprise roughly 7.1% of the sample.

The CDR3 measures 14 amino acids from cysteine to phenylalanine. The DNA shown is the 42-base CDR3, in frame from base 1. Deletion took 6 bases off V and 4 bases off J, with a span of 15 bases between the germline ends. CDR1 ENHRY and CDR2 SYGVKD are derived from the germline V gene. The sample's time point label, in plain terms: week 3, after first cycle of checkpoint inhibitor. Blood samples were collected before treatment (T0) and at week 3 (W3), after the first cycle of checkpoint blockade. Except for a couple of patients with rapid clinical progression, response was assessed 12 weeks after the first infusion by RECIST 1.1; disease control meant complete response, partial response or stable disease. Any patient who had received prior systemic cancer treatment, was on concomitant immunosuppressant therapy or had synchronous other active malignancies was excluded. TCR beta was sequenced in both bulk PBMC and plasma cell-free DNA in order to track circulating cells as well as T cell turnover. PBMC were isolated from blood with Lymphoprep and SepMate tubes, followed by red cell lysis. QIAamp DNA Blood Mini kits were used to extract DNA from PBMC and from sorted T cell subsets.

To note about this clone: No cognate antigen has been identified for it. No per-base quality is available; no much larger clone lies one base away.

The source is a human donor with melanoma. This sample comprised blood, obtained from a patient treated with checkpoint blockade. Recombination linked TRBV10-3 to TRBJ1-2; matching of 6 bases hints at TRBD1 as the D gene. The CDR3 reads CAISVGGGSYGYTF. The nucleotide sequence reads as follows: TGTGCCATCAGCGTGGGGGGGGGCAGCTATGGCTACACCTTC.